This T cell receptor beta chain is drawn from a study of blood T cell repertoires in COVID-19. Study information: In each case, the material was cDNA or gDNA derived from T cells, B-cell-depleted T cells, or PBMCs.

This CDR3 is built from 16 residues. Trimming left V 0 bases short and J 8 bases short, with 16 bases between. In germline, CDR1 is LGHNA, CDR2 YSLEER. Repertoires were generated with immunoSEQ multiplex PCR, while TCRdb's copy carries only in-frame clones and drops some. The repertoire holds around 140,000 clones, 87% seen once, with 30% to 45% in the top ten. The clonotype originates from a man aged 50 to 59 who had recovered from COVID-19. The sample comprised peripheral blood. The V call is TRBV4-3, the J call TRBJ1-4; D call uncertain. CDR3 nucleotide sequence: TGCGCCAGCAGCCAAGAATATTATCGGCGGGAAGAAAAACTGTTTTTT. Translated: CASSQEYYRREEKLFF.